Included here is one TCR beta chain sequence, with context. No antigen is known for it. No per-base quality is available; no much larger clone lies one base away. Patients with a history of autoimmune disease or receiving systemic immunosuppression were excluded from the trial. Peripheral blood for TCR sequencing was collected from all dose cohorts at baseline, on cycle 4 day 1, and on cycle 7 day 1. Samples were obtained from an open-label, multicenter, first-in-human phase I dose-escalation trial of ivuxolimab. Adults with locally advanced or metastatic head and neck squamous cell, hepatocellular, melanoma or renal cell carcinoma were enrolled in the trial. Before TCR sequencing, CD4+ and CD8+ T cells were separately sorted from peripheral blood. This sample stems from a study of OX40 agonist ivuxolimab in advanced cancers. Background on the whole study: Ivuxolimab, which targeted the costimulatory receptor OX40 (CD134), was an agonistic, fully human IgG2 monoclonal antibody. Peripheral TCRbeta sequencing was intended to test whether TCR sequence diversity was altered and clonal T-cell expansion was caused by ivuxolimab. In the dose-escalation cohort, 70% to 85% of patients were male, and the mean age was roughly 60 years with a range of 23 to 79. Three dose-escalation patients achieved partial responses, one with hepatocellular carcinoma and two with cutaneous melanoma. Prior anti-PD-1, anti-PD-L1 or anti-CTLA-4 therapy was permitted, and checkpoint inhibitors had been received by about 36% of dose-escalation patients. Among the approximately 54 dose-escalation patients, around 20 had hepatocellular carcinoma, approximately 15 melanoma, 9 renal cell carcinoma and 9 head and neck cancer. Intravenous ivuxolimab was administered to patients every 2 weeks at six dose levels: 0.01, 0.1, 0.3, 1.5, 3 and 10 mg/kg. The paper describes the monotherapy dose-escalation part (N of about 52 patients) of the phase I trial of ivuxolimab.

Overall study outcomes, separate from this receptor: After ivuxolimab, CD8+ T cells had more expanded clones than CD4+ T cells on average. At doses from 0.1 to 3.0 mg/kg, clonal expansion was seen in both CD4+ and CD8+ blood T cells between baseline and week 6. Low levels of normalized T-cell clonal expansion were also seen in some patients who did not respond. Antigen specificity was not determined for the clonally expanded peripheral T cells. In the 0.1-3.0 mg/kg groups, partial responders had among the lowest normalized peripheral clonal expansion, particularly in CD8+ T cells.

Genomic DNA was isolated from the sorted cells so that the TCRbeta CDR3 region could be sequenced. TCRbeta CDR3 regions were sequenced using the immunoSEQ Assay. TCRdb took this table from immuneACCESS and kept in-frame rearrangements with V and J called. Such tables lack part of the clones; where checked against another copy, unresolved V genes explain under half of the gap, and the rest is unexplained. For this sample there are tens of thousands of clones; roughly 86% appear just once. The ten largest clones add up to 25% to 30% of the sample. The sequence came from an adult with an advanced solid tumor such as melanoma, head and neck, liver or kidney cancer. The specimen was CD4+ or CD8+ T cells sorted from blood, collected in a trial of the OX40 agonist ivuxolimab.

At the DNA level, the sequence is TGTGCCACCAGCAAAAGGACAGGTCCTAATCAGCCCCAGCATTTT. Its product reads: CATSKRTGPNQPQHF. The V gene is TRBV15 and the J gene is TRBJ1-5; 7 nucleotides in the junction match TRBD1. CDR1 and CDR2 are read off the germline V gene (reference sequence) as LNHNV and YYDKDF. Counted from cysteine to phenylalanine, this CDR3 has 15 amino acids. CDR3 DNA only is kept here, 45 bases in frame from base 1. Trimming accounts for 4 bases at V and 4 bases at J, while the number of junction bases matched to no gene is 7. The reference TRBV15 and TRBJ1-5 proteins fill in what lies around the CDR3, so the full variable domain reads DAMVIQNPRYQVTQFGKPVTLSCSQTLNHNVMYWYQQKSSQAPKLLFHYYDKDFNNEADTPDNFQSRRPNTSFCFLDIRSPGLGDTAMYLCATSKRTGPNQPQHFGDGTRLSIL.